This section outlines one T cell receptor beta chain sequence together with its context. The data belong to a study of spatial heterogeneity in lung cancer. Study as a whole: The study observed each unique TCR and UMI combination more than ten times on average in raw reads.

The presence of a unique molecular identifier marked each TCR cDNA molecule. MiXCR, run by TCRdb on the 5' RACE reads, gives a single entry per CDR3 protein. Of around 41,000 distinct CDR3 sequences in the sample, approximately 22% are singletons; the top ten hold 7% to 7.5%. Losses at the gene ends were 4 bases for V and 5 bases for J; bases not matched to a gene: 7. The germline gives CDR1 SQVTM, CDR2 ANQGSEA. CDR3 length: 15 amino acids. Time point specified: blood at routine non-recurrence follow-up after resection. V is TRBV29-1 and J is TRBJ2-5; TRBD2 matches 13 bases. Sequencing used PBMCs, obtained at follow-up. The receptor comes from a female donor with early-stage non-small cell lung cancer. The CDR3, as DNA: TGCAGCGTTGGGGGACTAGCGGGGAGTGGGGAGACCCAGTACTTC. Amino acid sequence: CSVGGLAGSGETQYF.